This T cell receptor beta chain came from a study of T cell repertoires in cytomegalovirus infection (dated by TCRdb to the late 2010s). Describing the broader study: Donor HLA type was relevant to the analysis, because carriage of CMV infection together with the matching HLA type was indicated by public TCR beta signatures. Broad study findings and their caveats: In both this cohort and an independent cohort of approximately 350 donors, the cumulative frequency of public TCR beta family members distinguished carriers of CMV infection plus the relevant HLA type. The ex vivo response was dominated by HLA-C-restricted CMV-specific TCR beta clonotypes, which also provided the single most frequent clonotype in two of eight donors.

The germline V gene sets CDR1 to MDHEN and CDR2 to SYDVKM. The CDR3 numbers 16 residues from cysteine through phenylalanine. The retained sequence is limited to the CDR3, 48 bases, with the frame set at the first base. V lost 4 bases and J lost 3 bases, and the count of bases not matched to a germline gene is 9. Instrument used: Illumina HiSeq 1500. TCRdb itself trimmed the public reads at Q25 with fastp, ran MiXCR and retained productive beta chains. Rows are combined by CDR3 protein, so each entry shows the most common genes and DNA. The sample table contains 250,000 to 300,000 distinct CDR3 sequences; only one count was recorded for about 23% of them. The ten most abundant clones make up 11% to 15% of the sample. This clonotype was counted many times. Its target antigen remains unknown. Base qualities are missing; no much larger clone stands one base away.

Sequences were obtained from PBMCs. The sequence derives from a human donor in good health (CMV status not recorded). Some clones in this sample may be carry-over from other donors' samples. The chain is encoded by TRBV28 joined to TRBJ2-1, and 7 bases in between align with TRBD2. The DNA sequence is TGTGCCAGCAGTTCATATACCAGCGGGAACTACAATGAGCAGTTCTTC. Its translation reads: CASSSYTSGNYNEQFF.